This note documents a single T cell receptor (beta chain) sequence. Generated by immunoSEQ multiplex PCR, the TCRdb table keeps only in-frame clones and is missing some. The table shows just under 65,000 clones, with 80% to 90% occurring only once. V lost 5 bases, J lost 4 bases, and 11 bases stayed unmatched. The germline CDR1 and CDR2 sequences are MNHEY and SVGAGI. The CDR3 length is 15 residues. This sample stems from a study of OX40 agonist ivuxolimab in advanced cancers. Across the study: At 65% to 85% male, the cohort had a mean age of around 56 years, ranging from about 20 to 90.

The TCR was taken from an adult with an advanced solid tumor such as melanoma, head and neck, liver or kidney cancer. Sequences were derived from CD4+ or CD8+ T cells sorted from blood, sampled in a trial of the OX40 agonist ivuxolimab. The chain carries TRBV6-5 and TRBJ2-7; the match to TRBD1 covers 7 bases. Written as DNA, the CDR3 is TGTGCCAGCAGTACCCGCAGGACAGGTTCTTACGAGCAGTACTTC. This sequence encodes CASSTRRTGSYEQYF.